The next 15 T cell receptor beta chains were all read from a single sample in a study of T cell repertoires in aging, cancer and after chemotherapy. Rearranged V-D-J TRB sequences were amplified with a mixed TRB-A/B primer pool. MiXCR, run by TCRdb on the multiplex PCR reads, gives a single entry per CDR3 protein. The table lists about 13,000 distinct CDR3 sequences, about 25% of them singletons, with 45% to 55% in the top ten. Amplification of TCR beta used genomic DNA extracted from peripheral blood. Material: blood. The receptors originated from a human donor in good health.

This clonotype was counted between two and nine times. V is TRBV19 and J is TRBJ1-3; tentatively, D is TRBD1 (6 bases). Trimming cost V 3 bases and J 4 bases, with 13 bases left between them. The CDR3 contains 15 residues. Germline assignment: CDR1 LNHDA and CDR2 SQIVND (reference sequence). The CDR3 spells CASSIQGSFGNTIYF. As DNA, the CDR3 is TGTGCCAGTAGTATCCAGGGGTCGTTCGGAAACACCATATATTTT.

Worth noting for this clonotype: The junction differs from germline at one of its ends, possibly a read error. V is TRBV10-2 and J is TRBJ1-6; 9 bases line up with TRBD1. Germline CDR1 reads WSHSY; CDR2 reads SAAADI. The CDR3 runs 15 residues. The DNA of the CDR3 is TGTGCCAGCAGTTACAGGGGGCGGGATAATACACCCCTCCACTTT. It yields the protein CASSYRGRDNTPLHF.

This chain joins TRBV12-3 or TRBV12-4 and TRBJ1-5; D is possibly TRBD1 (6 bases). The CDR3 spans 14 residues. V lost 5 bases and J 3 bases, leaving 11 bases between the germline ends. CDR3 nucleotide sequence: TGTGCCAGCAGTGCACAGGGACTCAATCAGCCCCAGCATTTT. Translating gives CASSAQGLNQPQHF.

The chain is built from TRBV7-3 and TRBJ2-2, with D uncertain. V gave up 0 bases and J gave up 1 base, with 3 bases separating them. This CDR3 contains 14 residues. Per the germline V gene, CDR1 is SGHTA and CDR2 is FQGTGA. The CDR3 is CASSLTGNTGELFF. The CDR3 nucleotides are TGTGCCAGCAGCTTAACAGGGAACACCGGGGAGCTGTTTTTT.

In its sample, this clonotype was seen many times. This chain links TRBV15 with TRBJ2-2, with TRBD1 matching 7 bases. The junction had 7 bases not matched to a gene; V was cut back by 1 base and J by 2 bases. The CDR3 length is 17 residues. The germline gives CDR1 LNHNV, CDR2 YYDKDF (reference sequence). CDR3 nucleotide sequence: TGTGCCACCAGCAGAGTCCCCTGGGACAGTAACACCGGGGAGCTGTTTTTT. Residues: CATSRVPWDSNTGELFF.

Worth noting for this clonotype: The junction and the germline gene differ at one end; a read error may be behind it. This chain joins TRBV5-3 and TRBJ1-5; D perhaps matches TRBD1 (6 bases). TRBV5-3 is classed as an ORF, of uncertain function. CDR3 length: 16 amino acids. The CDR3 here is CASSLTSAGANQPQHF. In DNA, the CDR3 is TGTGCCAGCAGCTTGACTTCGGCAGGGGCGAATCAGCCCCAGCATTTT.

In DNA, the CDR3 is TGTGCCATCAGTGGGAACACCGGGATAGGATCCTACGAGCAGTACTTC. Translated, it gives CAISGNTGIGSYEQYF. This chain uses TRBV10-3 with TRBJ2-7; D perhaps matches TRBD2 (5 bases). Trimming took off 4 bases at V and 1 base at J, with 17 bases between the two ends. The CDR3 runs 16 residues. Germline V gene sequence: CDR1 ENHRY, CDR2 SYGVKD.

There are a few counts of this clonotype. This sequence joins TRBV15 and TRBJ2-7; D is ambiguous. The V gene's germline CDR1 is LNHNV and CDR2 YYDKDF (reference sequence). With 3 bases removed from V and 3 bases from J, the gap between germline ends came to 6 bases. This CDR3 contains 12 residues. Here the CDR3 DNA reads TGTGCCACCAGCAGCAATCTCTACGAGCAGTACTTC. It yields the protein CATSSNLYEQYF.

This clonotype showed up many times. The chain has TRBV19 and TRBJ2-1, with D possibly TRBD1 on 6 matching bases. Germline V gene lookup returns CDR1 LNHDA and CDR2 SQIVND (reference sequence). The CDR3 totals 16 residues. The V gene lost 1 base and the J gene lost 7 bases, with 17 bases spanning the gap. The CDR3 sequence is CASSIGDIYYGNEQFF. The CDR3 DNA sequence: TGTGCCAGTAGTATAGGGGACATCTACTACGGGAATGAGCAGTTCTTC.

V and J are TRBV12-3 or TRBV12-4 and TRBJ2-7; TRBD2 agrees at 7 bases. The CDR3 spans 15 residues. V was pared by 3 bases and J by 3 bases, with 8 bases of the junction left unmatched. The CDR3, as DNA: TGTGCCAGCAGTTTTAACCGCGGGGGTAGCTACGAGCAGTACTTC. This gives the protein CASSFNRGGSYEQYF.

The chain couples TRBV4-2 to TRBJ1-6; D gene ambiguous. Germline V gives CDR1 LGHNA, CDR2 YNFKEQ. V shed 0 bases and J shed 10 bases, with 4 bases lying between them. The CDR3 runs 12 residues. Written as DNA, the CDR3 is TGTGCCAGCAGCCAAGAGAACTCACCCCTCCACTTT. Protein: CASSQENSPLHF.

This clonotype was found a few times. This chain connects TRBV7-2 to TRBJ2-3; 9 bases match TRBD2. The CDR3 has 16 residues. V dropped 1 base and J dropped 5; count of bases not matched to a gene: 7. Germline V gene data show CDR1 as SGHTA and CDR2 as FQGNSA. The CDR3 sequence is CASSLVLRGGRDTQYF. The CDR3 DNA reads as TGTGCCAGCAGCTTAGTTTTGCGGGGGGGCAGAGATACGCAGTATTTT.

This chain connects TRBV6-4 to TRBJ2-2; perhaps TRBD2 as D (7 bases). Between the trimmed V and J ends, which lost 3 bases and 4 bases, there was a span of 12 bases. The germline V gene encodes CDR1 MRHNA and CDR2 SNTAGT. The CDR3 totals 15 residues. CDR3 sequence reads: CASSEERGGTGELFF. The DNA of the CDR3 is TGTGCCAGCAGTGAAGAGAGGGGGGGCACCGGGGAGCTGTTTTTT.

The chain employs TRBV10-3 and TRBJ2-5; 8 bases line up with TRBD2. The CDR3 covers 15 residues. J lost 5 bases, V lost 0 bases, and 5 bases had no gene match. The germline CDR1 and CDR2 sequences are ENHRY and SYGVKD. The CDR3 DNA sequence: TGTGCCATCAGTGAGTCGGCGGGCGGGGGGGAGACCCAGTACTTC. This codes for CAISESAGGGETQYF.

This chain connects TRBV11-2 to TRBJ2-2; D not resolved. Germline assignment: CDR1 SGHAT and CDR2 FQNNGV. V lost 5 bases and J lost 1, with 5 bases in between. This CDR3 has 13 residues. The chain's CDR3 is CASSARNTGELFF. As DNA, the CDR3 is TGTGCCAGCAGCGCGAGGAACACCGGGGAGCTGTTTTTT.